Each of the 16 T cell receptor beta chains below was sequenced from the same sample in a study of a mutant IDH1 vaccine in newly diagnosed glioma (dated by TCRdb to the early 2020s). Their antigens are not known. Library preparation employed the immunoSEQ multiplex PCR assay. This immuneACCESS table, as held by TCRdb, lists in-frame sequences with V and J called but not all clones. Of the missing ones, under half trace to an unresolved V gene in checked studies; the others have no known cause. This sample has tens of thousands of clones in its table, and 91% of those were observed once. The ten largest make up 0.55% to 0.65% of the sample. The label giving this sample's time point can be read as: week 5, during vaccination. A 20-mer mutant IDH1 peptide at 300 micrograms in Montanide made up each vaccine dose, which was injected subcutaneously together with topical imiquimod. Sequenced here: PBMCs, sampled from a glioma patient whose treatment included an IDH1 peptide vaccine. These receptors were collected from a woman between 45 and 65 years old with glioma.

CDR3 DNA sequence: TGTGCCAGCACTCTGGCCAGGGAGGTTGGGGCTGCGCAGTATTTT. This encodes CASTLAREVGAAQYF. The chain employs TRBV6-5 and TRBJ2-3, with TRBD2 as a possible D gene (6 bases). Germline CDR1 and CDR2: MNHEY and SVGAGI. The CDR3 covers 15 residues. Trimming took 7 bases from V and 10 from J, leaving 24 bases between them.

The J gene is TRBJ1-5, the V gene TRBV5-6, with 10 bases matching TRBD1. The CDR3 runs 15 residues. With 4 bases clipped from V and 6 bases from J, the junction kept 7 bases outside the gene matches. Germline CDR1 SGHDT, CDR2 YYEEEE. In DNA, the CDR3 is TGTGCCAGCAGCCTGCGACAGGGGGCTGTTCAGCCCCAGCATTTT. Residues: CASSLRQGAVQPQHF.

The V gene is TRBV6-4, the J gene TRBJ1-4; D is uncertain. Germline-derived CDR1 and CDR2 are MRHNA and SNTAGT. Trimming shortened V by 6 bases and J by 16 bases, and 24 bases separated the two germline ends. The CDR3 sequence is 14 residues long. CDR3 sequence: CASRSDRVRNPPFF. DNA for the CDR3: TGTGCCAGCAGATCGGACCGGGTGAGAAACCCCCCGTTTTTT.

V usage is TRBV19 and J usage is TRBJ1-5; 9 bases line up with TRBD1. This CDR3 is 14 amino acids long. J lost 6 bases, V lost 5 bases, and 5 bases had no gene match. Germline V gives CDR1 LNHDA, CDR2 SQIVND (reference sequence). The CDR3 loop is CASSGTGTGQPQHF. The CDR3 DNA reads TGTGCCAGTAGTGGGACAGGGACCGGTCAGCCCCAGCATTTT.

This rearrangement joins TRBV7-8 to TRBJ2-2; TRBD2 agrees at 10 bases. Unmatched junction bases numbered 8, after V lost 2 bases and J lost 5 bases. Per the germline V gene, CDR1 is SGHVS and CDR2 is FQNEAQ. CDR3 length equals 17 residues. The CDR3 DNA is TGTGCCAGCAGCTTATGGGCTAGCGGGAGTTCTACCGGGGAGCTGTTTTTT. It translates to CASSLWASGSSTGELFF.

The V and J genes are TRBV28 and TRBJ2-7; 10 nucleotides agree with TRBD2. Losses at the gene ends were 2 bases for V and 4 bases for J; bases not matched to a gene: 2. The CDR3 loop spans 14 amino acids. Germline V gene lookup returns CDR1 MDHEN and CDR2 SYDVKM. The CDR3 sequence: CASSLASGSYEQYF. Written as DNA, the CDR3 is TGTGCCAGCAGTTTAGCTAGCGGGAGTTACGAGCAGTACTTC.

This clone was observed once. The V gene is TRBV5-1, the J gene TRBJ2-7; 9 nucleotides agree with TRBD1. Germline trimming cut 0 bases from V and 3 bases from J; bases unmatched to any gene: 4. This CDR3 is built from 15 residues. Looked up from germline, CDR1 is SGHRS and CDR2 is YFSETQ. The CDR3 here is CASSLAQGASYEQYF. Here the CDR3 DNA reads TGCGCCAGCAGCTTGGCACAGGGGGCAAGCTACGAGCAGTACTTC.

This chain links TRBV28 with TRBJ2-7, with 7 positions matching TRBD1. The germline V gene has CDR1 MDHEN and CDR2 SYDVKM. This CDR3 comprises 15 residues. After removal of 6 bases from V and 0 bases from J, the junction contained 8 bases not matched to a gene. The CDR3 sequence: CASSSGQASSYEQYF. The DNA of the CDR3 is TGTGCCAGCAGCTCCGGACAGGCGAGCTCCTACGAGCAGTACTTC.

The table lists this clone with a few counts. This chain joins TRBV30 and TRBJ1-2; 7 bases align to TRBD1. The length of the CDR3 is 13 residues. V lost 2 bases and J lost 4; bases outside the gene matches: 4. Germline V gives CDR1 GTSNPN, CDR2 SVGIG (reference sequence). In DNA form, the CDR3 reads TGTGCCTGGAGTCGGGACAGACCCTATGGCTACACCTTC. Its translation is CAWSRDRPYGYTF.

This rearrangement joins TRBV5-4 to TRBJ2-3; possibly TRBD2 for D (6 bases). Trimming pared 2 bases from V and 3 bases from J, leaving 10 bases between. Germline CDR1 is SGHNT and CDR2 is YYREEE (reference sequence). This CDR3 is built from 14 residues. The CDR3, as DNA: TGTGCCAGCAGCTTCGCTAGCGAGACAGATACGCAGTATTTT. Translation gives CASSFASETDTQYF.

The chain employs TRBV2 and TRBJ2-5; tentatively, D is TRBD2 (6 bases). Germline assignment: CDR1 SNHLY and CDR2 FYNNEI. V shed 4 bases and J shed 4 bases, with 10 bases lying between them. The CDR3 loop spans 13 amino acids. CDR3 sequence reads: CASSGRDGETQYF. Here the CDR3 DNA reads TGTGCCAGCAGTGGGCGGGACGGAGAGACCCAGTACTTC.

This clone was seen more than once but under ten times. CDR3 DNA: TGTGCCAGCAGCTCTACAGCTGGGGCCAACGTCCTGACTTTC. Its translation is CASSSTAGANVLTF. The gene calls are TRBV11-2 and TRBJ2-6; no clear D. V was trimmed by 4 bases and J by 2 bases, leaving 6 bases between them. The CDR3 has 14 residues. The germline gives CDR1 SGHAT, CDR2 FQNNGV. Using reference TRBV11-2 and TRBJ2-6 for the parts outside the CDR3, the full variable domain is EAGVAQSPRYKIIEKRQSVAFWCNPISGHATLYWYQQILGQGPKLLIQFQNNGVVDDSQLPKDRFSAERLKGVDSTLKIQPAKLEDSAVYLCASSSTAGANVLTFGAGSRLTVL.

The rearrangement links TRBV7-6 to TRBJ1-5, with D possibly TRBD1 on 6 matching bases. The V and J ends lost 5 bases and 4 bases respectively, with 9 bases between them. This CDR3 contains 13 residues. The germline V gene encodes CDR1 SGHVS and CDR2 FNYEAQ. The CDR3 is CASSGGANQPQHF. The CDR3 nucleotides are TGTGCCAGCAGCGGGGGCGCGAATCAGCCCCAGCATTTT.

The chain employs TRBV28 and TRBJ2-7; 15 bases align to TRBD2. This CDR3 comprises 17 residues. The germline V gene encodes CDR1 MDHEN and CDR2 SYDVKM. Trimming removed 4 bases from V and 4 bases from J; junction bases left unmatched: 8. The CDR3 nucleotides are TGTGCCAGCAGTTCCCCGGGACTAGCGGGAGGTGTTTACGAGCAGTACTTC. Protein sequence: CASSSPGLAGGVYEQYF.

This clone was observed a few times. The V call is TRBV28, the J call TRBJ1-2, with 9 bases matching TRBD1. This CDR3 is built from 15 residues. V lost 5 bases to trimming and J lost 4 bases; unmatched junction nucleotides: 8. In germline, CDR1 is MDHEN, CDR2 SYDVKM. CDR3 nucleotides: TGTGCCAGCAGTCTCATCCACAGGGGGCGCTATGGCTACACCTTC. Its protein is CASSLIHRGRYGYTF.

The CDR3 reads CASSLGRGPGYGYTF. DNA for the CDR3: TGTGCCAGCAGTTTAGGTAGGGGGCCAGGCTATGGCTACACCTTC. The V gene is TRBV27, the J gene TRBJ1-2; 7 bases are shared with TRBD1. Germline loops: CDR1 MNHEY, CDR2 SMNVEV (reference sequence). V dropped 2 bases and J dropped 4; count of bases not matched to a gene: 7. The CDR3 extends over 15 amino acids.